These 28 T cell receptor beta chains share one sample of origin, sequenced in a study of Ad26.COV2.S vaccination and SARS-CoV-2 variants (dated by TCRdb to the early 2020s). The receptor library was made with the immunoSEQ multiplex PCR assay. As stored in TCRdb, this immuneACCESS dataset retains in-frame rearrangements with V and J assigned. A fraction of the clones does not appear; measured against another copy, unresolved V genes explain less than half of the discrepancy, and the remainder lacks a known reason. Within this sample are over 85,000 clones, with around three quarters of them counted one time only. 17% of the sample lies in the top ten. Interpreted using the paper, the time point label stands for: individuals recovered from natural SARS-CoV-2 infection. The source was peripheral blood, collected after recovery from COVID-19. These receptors were collected from a human donor who had recovered from COVID-19.

The chain uses TRBV6-1 and TRBJ2-3; tentative D call: TRBD1 (6 bases). V was shortened by 0 bases and J by 4 bases, with 17 bases between the two germline ends. Germline values: CDR1 MNHNS, CDR2 SASEGT. This CDR3 region has 17 residues. The CDR3 loop is CASSEAKGRGPPDTQYF. In DNA, the CDR3 is TGTGCCAGCAGTGAAGCGAAAGGCAGGGGTCCCCCAGATACGCAGTATTTT.

The genes are TRBV19 and TRBJ2-1; D remains ambiguous. The CDR3 is 14 amino acids. Germline values: CDR1 LNHDA, CDR2 SQIVND (reference sequence). V lost 3 bases, J lost 5 bases, and 11 bases lay in between. The CDR3 bases are TGTGCCAGTAGTATTCCCGGAGCCCACAATGAGCAGTTCTTC. Protein sequence: CASSIPGAHNEQFF.

This clone occurred a few times. The gene calls are TRBV30 and TRBJ1-2; D is possibly TRBD1 (5 bases). CDR1 GTSNPN and CDR2 SVGIG come from the germline V gene (reference sequence). This CDR3 contains 13 residues. Deletions cut 7 bases from V and 4 bases from J, with 16 bases between. In DNA, the CDR3 is TGTGCCTCCCGCTTAAAGGGGATCTATGGCTACACCTTC. Translation gives CASRLKGIYGYTF.

The chain carries TRBV29-1 and TRBJ2-5; 8 bases agree with TRBD1. The CDR3 sequence is 14 residues long. Germline V lookup: CDR1 SQVTM, CDR2 ANQGSEA. J lost 4 bases, V lost 4 bases, and 8 bases had no gene match. The CDR3 DNA reads as TGCAGCGTTGGAGGACAGGGAGTACGAGAGACCCAGTACTTC. Its translation is CSVGGQGVRETQYF.

This CDR3 is CASSATGLGEQFF. DNA for the CDR3: TGTGCCAGCAGCGCCACGGGACTAGGTGAGCAGTTCTTC. The chain employs TRBV7-3 and TRBJ2-1; the match to TRBD2 covers 8 bases. V gave up 5 bases and J gave up 9 bases; unmatched junction bases: 6. The CDR3 has 13 amino acids. Germline V CDR1 and CDR2: SGHTA, FQGTGA.

V and J are TRBV7-9 and TRBJ2-1; D possibly corresponds to TRBD2 (7 bases). Trimming took off 5 bases at V and 5 bases at J, with 16 bases between the two ends. The CDR3 is 15 residues long. The germline V gene has CDR1 SEHNR and CDR2 FQNEAQ (reference sequence). CDR3 loop: CASSKLAGAHNEQFF. CDR3 sequence (DNA): TGTGCCAGCAGCAAGCTGGCGGGGGCCCACAATGAGCAGTTCTTC.

This clone was seen just once. This rearrangement joins TRBV29-1 to TRBJ1-4; TRBD1 matches at 9 bases. CDR1 SQVTM and CDR2 ANQGSEA come from the germline V gene. The CDR3 sequence is 14 residues long. The trim removed 5 bases at V and 5 bases at J, leaving 6 bases unmatched. The CDR3 sequence: CSVWRGTGNEKLFF. For the CDR3, the DNA is TGCAGCGTTTGGAGGGGGACAGGGAATGAAAAACTGTTTTTT.

On this clone: Other DNA sequences from this sample encode an identical CDR3 as well. J is TRBJ1-1 and V is TRBV7-9; TRBD1 might be the D (5 bases). V lost 4 bases to trimming and J lost 4 bases, with 13 bases between them. Germline lookup yields CDR1 SEHNR and CDR2 FQNEAQ (reference sequence). The CDR3 has 14 amino acids. The CDR3: CASSSQTGGTEAFF. The CDR3 DNA sequence: TGTGCCAGCAGCTCTCAAACCGGGGGCACTGAAGCTTTCTTT.

This clone was recorded once. The chain recombines TRBV7-9 with TRBJ2-2; no firm D call. V was pared by 5 bases and J by 0 bases, with 19 bases between. The CDR3 has 18 residues. The germline V gene encodes CDR1 SEHNR and CDR2 FQNEAQ (reference sequence). CDR3 nucleotides: TGTGCCAGCAGCGCTACCAGGACGAATGTCGCGAACACCGGGGAGCTGTTTTTT. It codes for CASSATRTNVANTGELFF.

The CDR3 DNA sequence: TGCGCCAGCAGCCAAGGAGGGGGGGACACAGATACGCAGTATTTT. Its translation: CASSQGGGDTDTQYF. This chain links TRBV4-1 with TRBJ2-3; D may be TRBD2 (7 bases). With 1 base removed from V and 2 bases from J, the gap between germline ends came to 10 bases. The CDR3 is 15 residues long. The germline V gene encodes CDR1 MGHRA and CDR2 YSYEKL.

V gene TRBV7-2 combines with J gene TRBJ2-7; no definite D call. The CDR3 loop spans 14 amino acids. Germline V gene sequence: CDR1 SGHTA, CDR2 FQGNSA. Trimming removed 1 base at V and 7 bases at J, with 14 bases between. CDR3 coding DNA: TGTGCCAGCAGCTTAGATGGGAATGCCGTTGAGCAGTACTTC. It yields the protein CASSLDGNAVEQYF.

V is TRBV7-9 and J is TRBJ1-6; D ambiguous. CDR3 size: 15 residues. The V end was cut by 5 bases, the J end by 0 bases, with 8 bases between. CDR1 is SEHNR and CDR2 is FQNEAQ in the germline V gene (reference sequence). This CDR3 reads CASSAEGSYNSPLHF. Written as DNA, the CDR3 is TGTGCCAGCAGCGCCGAAGGCTCCTATAATTCACCCCTCCACTTT. The full variable domain, its missing parts supplied by reference TRBV7-9 and TRBJ1-6, is DTGVSQNPRHKITKRGQNVTFRCDPISEHNRLYWYRQTLGQGPEFLTYFQNEAQLEKSRLLSDRFSAERPKGSFSTLEIQRTEQGDSAMYLCASSAEGSYNSPLHFGNGTRLTVT.

There are a few counts of this clone. The rearrangement uses TRBV3-1 (or the pseudogene TRBV3-2) and TRBJ2-7; 7 positions match TRBD1. The length of the CDR3 is 14 residues. The germline CDR1 and CDR2 sequences are LGHDT and YNNKEL (reference sequence). Germline trimming cut 1 base from V and 3 bases from J; bases unmatched to any gene: 3. Written as DNA, the CDR3 is TGTGCCAGCAGCCAAGCGACAGGGTTCTACGAGCAGTACTTC. Translation: CASSQATGFYEQYF.

The rearrangement joins TRBV7-3 to TRBJ2-5, with 10 bases fitting TRBD1. The CDR3 extends over 15 amino acids. The V gene's germline CDR1 is SGHTA and CDR2 FQGTGA. Losses at the gene ends were 2 bases for V and 5 bases for J; bases not matched to a gene: 5. The DNA for the CDR3 is TGTGCCAGCAGCTTACTCGGGGGACAGGGGGAGACCCAGTACTTC. The encoded protein is CASSLLGGQGETQYF. The full variable domain, its missing parts supplied by reference TRBV7-3 and TRBJ2-5, is GAGVSQTPSNKVTEKGKYVELRCDPISGHTALYWYRQSLGQGPEFLIYFQGTGAADDSGLPNDRFFAVRPEGSVSTLKIQRTERGDSAVYLCASSLLGGQGETQYFGPGTRLLVL.

The chain employs TRBV5-1 and TRBJ2-7; 9 nucleotides align to TRBD1. V lost 4 bases and J lost 2; bases outside the gene matches: 4. Germline assignment: CDR1 SGHRS and CDR2 YFSETQ. The CDR3 sequence is 14 residues long. CDR3 sequence reads: CASSGGQGPYEQYF. CDR3 coding DNA: TGCGCCAGCAGCGGAGGACAGGGGCCCTACGAGCAGTACTTC.

The gene calls are TRBV3-1 (or the pseudogene TRBV3-2) and TRBJ1-1, with D perhaps TRBD1 (6 bases). The V gene lost 6 bases and the J gene lost 4 bases, with 15 bases spanning the gap. The CDR3 contains 14 residues. Germline V gives CDR1 LGHDT, CDR2 YNNKEL (reference sequence). The CDR3 spells CASSTQGWGTEAFF. For the CDR3, the DNA is TGTGCCAGCAGTACACAGGGTTGGGGCACTGAAGCTTTCTTT.

The CDR3 region is CATSRDRGRDSNQPQHF. In nucleotides, the CDR3 is TGTGCCACCAGCAGGGACAGGGGGCGAGATAGCAATCAGCCCCAGCATTTT. V usage is TRBV15 and J usage is TRBJ1-5, with TRBD1 identical over 11 bases. The CDR3 extends over 17 amino acids. Losses at the gene ends were 3 bases for V and 0 bases for J; bases not matched to a gene: 4. The germline gives CDR1 LNHNV, CDR2 YYDKDF (reference sequence).

The chain couples TRBV27 to TRBJ1-2; perhaps TRBD1 as D (5 bases). With 3 bases removed from V and 2 bases from J, the gap between germline ends came to 10 bases. The CDR3 covers 14 residues. Per the germline V gene, CDR1 is MNHEY and CDR2 is SMNVEV (reference sequence). The DNA of the CDR3 is TGTGCCAGCAGTTTTGGACACGGAAACTATGGCTACACCTTC. It yields the protein CASSFGHGNYGYTF.

This chain joins TRBV7-9 and TRBJ1-6, with no clear D. Germline V gene lookup returns CDR1 SEHNR and CDR2 FQNEAQ (reference sequence). Trimming took 2 bases from V and 0 from J, leaving 8 bases between them. The CDR3 has 16 residues. The CDR3 reads CASSLKGPSYNSPLHF. The CDR3 DNA is TGTGCCAGCAGCTTAAAGGGCCCCTCCTATAATTCACCCCTCCACTTT.

The rearrangement links TRBV24-1 to TRBJ2-3; D may be TRBD1 or TRBD2 (5 bases each). CDR1 and CDR2 from the germline V gene are KGHDR and SFDVKD. The CDR3 extends over 15 amino acids. The ends were cut back, 4 bases at V and 3 bases at J, with 13 bases in the middle. CDR3 protein: CATSEGKWGTDTQYF. DNA for the CDR3: TGTGCCACCAGTGAAGGGAAATGGGGGACAGATACGCAGTATTTT.

The genes are TRBV4-1 and TRBJ2-1; TRBD2 matches at 8 bases. This CDR3 region has 17 residues. J gave up 4 bases and V 5 bases, and 13 bases lay outside the gene matches. From germline, CDR1 is MGHRA and CDR2 YSYEKL. CDR3 sequence: CASSSSRGGDGYNEQFF. The CDR3 DNA reads TGCGCCAGCAGCTCTTCCCGGGGGGGCGACGGTTACAATGAGCAGTTCTTC.

V is TRBV28 and J is TRBJ1-6; the match to TRBD1 covers 10 bases. Germline CDR1 reads MDHEN; CDR2 reads SYDVKM. The CDR3 sequence is 15 residues long. The V and J ends lost 6 bases and 10 bases, in that order; junction bases with no gene match: 9. In nucleotides, the CDR3 is TGTGCCAGCAGCCCAGCGACAGGGGGCTCCTCACCCCTCCACTTT. This encodes CASSPATGGSSPLHF.

The chain employs TRBV10-3 and TRBJ2-5; possibly TRBD1 for D (6 bases). V was clipped by 8 bases and J by 5 bases, with 15 bases between them. Germline V gene data show CDR1 as ENHRY and CDR2 as SYGVKD. The CDR3 has 13 amino acids. CDR3 loop: CAILNSGEETQYF. The DNA for the CDR3 is TGTGCCATCCTCAACTCAGGGGAGGAGACCCAGTACTTC.

The V call is TRBV7-2, the J call TRBJ1-6, with TRBD1 matching over 8 bases. The germline V gene encodes CDR1 SGHTA and CDR2 FQGNSA. V was pared by 3 bases and J by 3 bases, with 4 bases of the junction left unmatched. The CDR3 loop spans 16 amino acids. CDR3 in amino acids: CASSLGDRYYNSPLHF. DNA of the CDR3: TGTGCCAGCAGCTTGGGGGACAGGTACTATAATTCACCCCTCCACTTT.

The V call is TRBV28, the J call TRBJ1-5; D gene unclear. Between the trimmed V and J ends, which lost 5 bases and 8 bases, there was a span of 13 bases. Per the germline V gene, CDR1 is MDHEN and CDR2 is SYDVKM. The CDR3 totals 13 residues. The CDR3 reads CASSPGSRKPQHF. CDR3 nucleotides: TGTGCCAGCAGTCCCGGCAGCAGGAAGCCCCAGCATTTT.

This clone was counted a few times. This rearrangement joins TRBV5-1 to TRBJ1-1; D ambiguous. The germline V gene has CDR1 SGHRS and CDR2 YFSETQ. This CDR3 spans 15 amino acids. V lost 4 bases, J lost 0 bases, and 13 bases lay in between. The CDR3 loop reads CASSLSGQLNTEAFF. The CDR3 DNA sequence: TGCGCCAGCAGCCTGTCGGGCCAGTTGAACACTGAAGCTTTCTTT.

The chain employs TRBV1 and TRBJ2-7; TRBD2, as called in the table, went unchecked against the DNA. TRBV1 is marked as a pseudogene. The CDR3 runs 15 residues. The CDR3 DNA reads as TGCACCAGCAGCCCACGGACTAGCGGGGGGTACGAGCAGTACTTC. It is translated as CTSSPRTSGGYEQYF.

A single count supports this clone. The chain carries TRBV24-1 and TRBJ1-2, with 8 bases fitting TRBD1. Looked up from germline, CDR1 is KGHDR and CDR2 is SFDVKD. The CDR3 has 14 residues. V lost 4 bases to trimming and J lost 8 bases; unmatched junction nucleotides: 8. DNA for the CDR3: TGTGCCACCAGTGACCCGGACAGGGAAGGAGGCTACACCTTC. It codes for CATSDPDREGGYTF.